Presented here are 20 T cell receptor beta chains from one specimen sequenced in a study of control samples from healthy donors and cancer patients. Only in-frame clones appear in the TCRdb table, and some are missing; sequencing was by immunoSEQ multiplex PCR. The sample yields fewer than 200,000 clones, 90% seen once. The sequencing sample was made of blood. The receptors were sampled from a woman aged 45-65 years in good health.

The chain carries TRBV19 and TRBJ2-2; 8 bases are shared with TRBD1. Per germline, CDR1 LNHDA and CDR2 SQIVND (reference sequence). This CDR3 has 16 residues. V lost 0 bases, J lost 14 bases, and 14 bases stayed unmatched. The CDR3 DNA sequence: TGTGCCAGTAGTATAGACTGGACAGGGCGAACGGGGCACCTGTTTTTT. Residues: CASSIDWTGRTGHLFF.

This clone appeared once. V usage is TRBV28 and J usage is TRBJ2-7; 7 bases map to TRBD1. The CDR3 extends over 14 amino acids. V lost 6 bases, J lost 0 bases, and 5 bases stayed unmatched. Germline V CDR1 and CDR2: MDHEN, SYDVKM. The CDR3: CASRGDSISYEQYF. The DNA of the CDR3 is TGTGCCAGCAGGGGGGACAGTATCTCCTACGAGCAGTACTTC.

The V call is TRBV18, the J call TRBJ2-3, with TRBD2 matching 9 bases. CDR3 size: 16 residues. CDR1 KGHSH and CDR2 LQKENI come from the germline V gene. J gave up 2 bases and V 1 base, and 4 bases lay outside the gene matches. CDR3 nucleotide sequence: TGTGCCAGCTCACCACGCGCGGGGGGGGCCACAGATACGCAGTATTTT. This codes for CASSPRAGGATDTQYF.

V and J are TRBV7-6 and TRBJ2-7; TRBD1 matches at 7 bases. The CDR3 consists of 14 residues. Germline V gene sequence: CDR1 SGHVS, CDR2 FNYEAQ. The junction had 11 bases not matched to a gene; V was cut back by 11 bases and J by 1 base. The CDR3 region is CAPGGGQVSYEQYF. The CDR3 region has the DNA TGTGCCCCAGGCGGCGGACAGGTTTCCTACGAGCAGTACTTC.

The J gene is TRBJ2-7, the V gene TRBV6-1; 11 positions match TRBD2. The CDR3 runs to 18 residues. Trimming took 2 bases from V and 0 from J; bases not matched to a gene: 9. Germline loops: CDR1 MNHNS, CDR2 SASEGT. CDR3 loop: CASSESWSSGGSSYEQYF. In DNA, the CDR3 is TGTGCCAGCAGTGAAAGTTGGTCTAGCGGGGGGAGCTCCTACGAGCAGTACTTC.

This clone was observed a single time. J is TRBJ1-1 and V is TRBV30; 9 bases are a match to TRBD1. The CDR3 is 13 residues long. Germline V CDR1 and CDR2: GTSNPN, SVGIG (reference sequence). Trimming cost V 5 bases and J 2 bases; bases outside gene matches: 3. CDR3 amino acids: CAWLGQGNTEAFF. CDR3 bases: TGTGCCTGGCTGGGACAGGGTAACACTGAAGCTTTCTTT.

The CDR3 region is CASSQDKSRIRYEQYF. The CDR3 nucleotides are TGTGCCAGCAGCCAAGATAAATCCCGGATTCGCTACGAGCAGTACTTC. V gene TRBV14 combines with J gene TRBJ2-7; D remains ambiguous. Trimming took 0 bases from V and 3 from J, leaving 15 bases between them. The CDR3 is 16 residues long. The germline gives CDR1 SGHDN, CDR2 FVKESK.

This sequence joins TRBV30 and TRBJ1-2, with D possibly TRBD1 on 5 matching bases. The CDR3 extends over 14 amino acids. The germline V gene encodes CDR1 GTSNPN and CDR2 SVGIG (reference sequence). The V end lost 2 bases, the J end lost 7 bases, and 17 bases lay between the germline ends. As DNA, the CDR3 is TGTGCCTGGAGTTATCTGGGGCAGGGCGGTGGCTACACCTTC. Translating it yields CAWSYLGQGGGYTF.

The rearrangement joins TRBV10-3 to TRBJ2-3; 7 bases agree with TRBD1. V lost 6 bases, J lost 6 bases, and 3 bases stayed unmatched. The CDR3 loop spans 12 amino acids. Germline values: CDR1 ENHRY, CDR2 SYGVKD. Here the CDR3 reads CAISGTADTQYF. CDR3 DNA: TGTGCCATCAGCGGGACAGCGGATACGCAGTATTTT.

Only a few counts were recorded for this clone. This rearrangement joins TRBV6-6 to TRBJ1-2; tentatively, D is TRBD1 (6 bases). Germline assignment: CDR1 MNHNY and CDR2 SVGAGI (reference sequence). Deletions cut 6 bases from V and 5 bases from J, with 13 bases between. CDR3 length equals 13 residues. CDR3 sequence (DNA): TGTGCCAGCAGGATAGGACAGACTTATGGCTACACCTTC. Translated, it gives CASRIGQTYGYTF.

About this clone itself: The same CDR3 is also encoded by other DNA sequences in this sample. The rearrangement joins TRBV3-1 (or the pseudogene TRBV3-2) to TRBJ1-1, with D perhaps TRBD1 (5 bases). Between the trimmed V and J ends, which lost 1 base and 5 bases, there was a span of 8 bases. This CDR3 spans 13 amino acids. Germline-derived CDR1 and CDR2 are LGHDT and YNNKEL (reference sequence). Here the CDR3 reads CASSQGGVTEAFF. The CDR3 DNA reads as TGTGCCAGCAGCCAAGGGGGGGTAACTGAAGCTTTCTTT.

V and J are TRBV7-8 and TRBJ2-2; TRBD1 might be the D (6 bases). Germline CDR1 SGHVS, CDR2 FQNEAQ. The CDR3 runs to 14 residues. V shed 8 bases and J shed 5 bases, with 15 bases lying between them. CDR3 bases: TGTGCCAGCCCTGGGCCTCAGGGGACCGGGGAGCTGTTTTTT. Amino acids: CASPGPQGTGELFF. Together with reference TRBV7-8 and TRBJ2-2, the CDR3 gives the full variable domain: GAGVSQSPRYKVAKRGQDVALRCDPISGHVSLFWYQQALGQGPEFLTYFQNEAQLDKSGLPSDRFFAERPEGSVSTLKIQRTQQEDSAVYLCASPGPQGTGELFFGEGSRLTVL.

The CDR3 is CASSSGGSGANVLTF. The DNA for the CDR3 is TGTGCCAGCAGCTCGGGGGGCTCTGGGGCCAACGTCCTGACTTTC. This chain links TRBV11-2 with TRBJ2-6; 7 bases are a match to TRBD2. CDR1 and CDR2 (germline): SGHAT, FQNNGV. This CDR3 is 15 amino acids long. J was trimmed by 0 bases and V by 4 bases; bases with no gene match: 0.

This clone was picked up one time. V and J are TRBV4-3 and TRBJ2-7; weak D call: TRBD1 (5 bases). The germline V gene encodes CDR1 LGHNA and CDR2 YSLEER. The V end lost 2 bases, the J end lost 1 base, and 12 bases lay between the germline ends. This CDR3 spans 15 amino acids. The CDR3 DNA reads TGCGCCAGCAGCCAAAAAATAGGACAATCCTACGAGCAGTACTTC. Translated, it gives CASSQKIGQSYEQYF.

This clone was counted a few times. This chain links TRBV5-4 with TRBJ2-7, with D tentatively TRBD1 (6 bases). Trimming stripped 4 bases from V and 4 bases from J, with 12 bases between. The CDR3 spans 13 residues. Germline V lookup: CDR1 SGHNT, CDR2 YYREEE (reference sequence). This chain's CDR3 is CASSRGQPYEQYF. The CDR3 DNA reads TGTGCCAGCAGCCGTGGACAGCCGTACGAGCAGTACTTC.

The chain couples TRBV7-9 to TRBJ2-1, with D unclear. The germline V gene has CDR1 SEHNR and CDR2 FQNEAQ (reference sequence). V was clipped by 0 bases and J by 10 bases, with 7 bases between them. The CDR3 contains 12 residues. This chain's CDR3 is CASSLAPLEQFF. The CDR3 DNA is TGTGCCAGCAGCTTAGCCCCTCTGGAGCAGTTCTTC.

The rearrangement joins TRBV6-1 to TRBJ1-4; possibly TRBD1 for D (6 bases). Deletions cut 3 bases from V and 8 bases from J, with 16 bases between. The CDR3 is 15 residues long. From germline, CDR1 is MNHNS and CDR2 SASEGT. CDR3 loop: CASSERGRAGEKLFF. The CDR3 DNA reads TGTGCCAGCAGTGAGCGGGGGCGGGCAGGAGAAAAACTGTTTTTT.

This rearrangement joins TRBV19 to TRBJ1-5, with D unresolved. Trimming took off 5 bases at V and 1 base at J, with 12 bases between the two ends. Germline V gives CDR1 LNHDA, CDR2 SQIVND (reference sequence). The CDR3 runs 15 residues. The CDR3 DNA sequence: TGTGCCAGTAGTCTCCAGACCGTAAGCAATCAGCCCCAGCATTTT. It encodes CASSLQTVSNQPQHF.

The rearrangement links TRBV15 to TRBJ2-1; 8 nucleotides match TRBD2. The trim removed 3 bases at V and 0 bases at J, leaving 4 bases unmatched. The CDR3 extends over 16 amino acids. Germline values: CDR1 LNHNV, CDR2 YYDKDF (reference sequence). CDR3 DNA sequence: TGTGCCACCAGCAGGGGCCTAGCGGGCTCCTACAATGAGCAGTTCTTC. It encodes CATSRGLAGSYNEQFF.

This chain joins TRBV30 and TRBJ2-3, with D perhaps TRBD2 (8 bases). The germline V gene has CDR1 GTSNPN and CDR2 SVGIG (reference sequence). The CDR3 loop spans 15 amino acids. V was clipped by 5 bases and J by 0 bases, with 15 bases between them. CDR3 region: CAWEGASGSTDTQYF. The DNA for the CDR3 is TGTGCCTGGGAGGGGGCTAGCGGGAGCACAGATACGCAGTATTTT.